These T cell receptor beta chains were read from a single sample in a study of beta chain features in type 1 diabetes. Using immunoSEQ multiplex PCR, the repertoire was profiled, and TCRdb retains in-frame clones only, with some absent. The table includes roughly 25,000 clones, 60% to 80% detected once. Material for sequencing was Tregs from blood. Receptors were obtained from a woman between 35 and 50 years old in good health. Both conserved end residues are part of each CDR3.

J: TRBJ2-7
V: TRBV4-3
CDR3: CASSLGGSGSYEQYF

J: TRBJ2-3
V: TRBV29-1
CDR3: CSVEPKTEGYF

J: TRBJ1-1
V: TRBV5-6
CDR3: CASSWTSRRNTEAFF

J: TRBJ2-1
V: TRBV5-6
CDR3: CASSSRGRLGEQFF

J: TRBJ1-2
V: TRBV6-1
CDR3: CASRLTGGGGYTF

J: TRBJ2-1
V: TRBV5-1
CDR3: CASSFSWGVSYNEQFF

J: TRBJ2-1
V: TRBV7-6
CDR3: CASSLAVPLTSSYNEQFF

J: TRBJ1-2
V: TRBV2
CDR3: CASSETGVYGYTF

J: TRBJ2-7
V: TRBV9
CDR3: CASSPQSGPYEQYF

J: TRBJ2-2
V: TRBV29-1
CDR3: CSVTNRFANTGELFF

J: TRBJ2-7
V: TRBV29-1
CDR3: CSVSATGGMNEQYF

J: TRBJ2-2
V: TRBV10-1
CDR3: CASSELGGTGELFF

J: TRBJ2-3
V: TRBV7-6
CDR3: CASSLVWRGSGGPTDTQYF

J: TRBJ2-7
V: TRBV19
CDR3: CASTSGPGEQYF

J: TRBJ2-3
V: TRBV5-4
CDR3: CASKFGGAVVDTQYF

J: TRBJ2-7
V: TRBV5-4
CDR3: CASSLDGQGPEQYF

J: TRBJ1-4
V: TRBV5-1
CDR3: CASSLDTSYRGDWRNEKLFF

J: TRBJ2-3
V: TRBV5-1
CDR3: CASSLGPGGSSTDTQYF